Here is one T cell receptor (beta chain) with its context. Its target is not known. The CDR3 runs 15 residues. CDR1 is MNHNY, CDR2 SVGAGI, per germline (reference sequence). The V segment lost 5 bases and the J segment 0 bases; nucleotides outside the gene matches: 4. Those who donated, Caucasian adults without exception, all lived in Nashville, Tennessee. In the CD4+ fraction, cells were divided into CD45RA+ naive and CD45RA-negative memory subsets. Deep was the level at which the assay was run. Here immunoSEQ multiplex PCR was the method, and the copy in TCRdb shows in-frame clones only, minus some. This sample has roughly 2 million clones, with 85% to 95% found just once. This sample is part of a study of shared clonotypes between healthy human individuals. General study findings and limits: Compared with memory subsets, naive subsets generally had larger estimated richness.

The sample taken for sequencing was naive CD4+ T cells sorted from blood. Subset of the sample: CD45RA+ positively selected. This rearrangement joins TRBV6-6 to TRBJ2-4; TRBD1 agrees at 7 bases. This TCR was sampled from a young man in good health. CDR3 DNA: TGTGCCAGCAGTCAGGGACAGCTAGCCAAAAACATTCAGTACTTC. It encodes CASSQGQLAKNIQYF.